This T cell receptor (beta chain) was captured by sequencing in a study of vaccination effects on CD4 cells after COVID-19. Whole-study context: Two recovered convalescent patients were sampled 16 days and one week pre-vaccination.

As concerns this clone: The antigen is not known.

The CDR3 covers 18 residues. The V gene end was trimmed by 2 bases and the J gene end by 4 bases; junction bases not matched to a gene: 9. Germline V gene lookup returns CDR1 MNHEY and CDR2 SVGEGT. Assay used: immunoSEQ multiplex PCR; TCRdb lists only in-frame clones, some missing. This sample has 22,000 or so clones, with 74% found just once. Ahead of sequencing, the ViraFEST assay grew antigen-specific CD4+ T cells using viral peptide pools. On roughly day 10 of culture, CD4+ T cells were separated out. Sometime from March through December 2020, the person acquired a SARS-CoV-2 infection that PCR confirmed.

This TCR derives from a human donor who had a prior SARS-CoV-2 infection. Sequencing used CD4+ T cells from PBMCs cultured with a peptide pool, obtained before COVID-19 vaccination. The gene calls are TRBV6-2 or TRBV6-3 and TRBJ2-1, with 12 bases identical to TRBD2. CDR3 DNA: TGTGCCAGCAGTTACAGTTTGAAGACTAGCGGGAGTTACAATGAGCAGTTCTTC. Its translation is CASSYSLKTSGSYNEQFF.